This is a list of T cell receptor beta chains from one sample in a study of patients and donors after allogeneic stem cell transplantation. TCRdb independently ran MiXCR on the RT-PCR reads; one entry per CDR3 protein. Of 800,000 to 1,000,000 distinct CDR3 sequences detected, approximately 19% appear once; the ten largest clones hold around 6%. Sequencing used blood, either unsorted or a sorted T cell fraction (not recorded which). These receptors were taken from a human donor who was either an allogeneic HSCT recipient or a stem cell or donor lymphocyte infusion donor (not recorded which). It is not recorded whose cells these are; they may come from a transplant donor. The CDR3 runs from the conserved cysteine through the conserved F or W. Each record gives: J gene, V gene, CDR3 protein.

>TRBJ1-6|TRBV30
CAWIGQGYSTLHF
>TRBJ1-2|TRBV12-3/TRBV12-4
CASSLVGAPYGYTF
>TRBJ2-1|TRBV9
CASMGLFGGIRNEQFF
>TRBJ1-2|TRBV9
CASSVTGSAYGYTF
>TRBJ2-7|TRBV12-3/TRBV12-4
CASAYSGYEQYF
>TRBJ1-2|TRBV4-1
CASSHNRVIQVGYTF
>TRBJ2-1|TRBV9
CASSVTPNPHEQFF
>TRBJ1-2|TRBV5-1
CASSFPGTGYGYTF
>TRBJ2-3|TRBV2
CASWSSNTDTQYF
>TRBJ2-7|TRBV20-1
CSARTVSYEQYF
>TRBJ2-5|TRBV7-9
CASSSLQGREETQYF
>TRBJ1-2|TRBV5-1
CASSLETGTGARVGYTF
>TRBJ1-3|TRBV9
CASSPWDSRASPGNTIYF
>TRBJ2-1|TRBV6-2/TRBV6-3
CASSSRDRGVAGGSYNEQFF
>TRBJ1-3|TRBV3-1
CASSQVRPSGNTIYF
>TRBJ1-5|TRBV10-3
CAISPQGRSSNQPQHF
>TRBJ2-1|TRBV6-1
CASSLISPPGEQFF
>TRBJ1-5|TRBV5-1
CASSSGLSSNQPQHF
>TRBJ2-5|TRBV4-2
CASSQEPGETQYF
>TRBJ2-3|TRBV5-1
CASSSGLAGASDTQYF
>TRBJ2-6|TRBV25-1
CASSEAGTGSPGANVLTF
>TRBJ2-1|TRBV29-1
CSVHETGMFF
>TRBJ1-1|TRBV14
CASSQGPAEPNTEAFF
>TRBJ1-2|TRBV20-1
CSAFLYGYTF
>TRBJ1-1|TRBV4-1
CASSQAIHSNTEAFF
>TRBJ1-2|TRBV9
CASSAYTLTYGYTF
>TRBJ2-5|TRBV7-3
CASSSYGTSEKETQYF
>TRBJ1-2|TRBV5-1
CASSLTGQGGYTF
>TRBJ1-4|TRBV20-1
CSARERGGKLFF
>TRBJ2-7|TRBV20-1
CSASGGRGAPYEQYF
>TRBJ1-1|TRBV27
CASRAIPGENTEAFF
>TRBJ1-1|TRBV7-3
CARLPGTEAFF
>TRBJ1-5|TRBV13
CASSLFGGRGNQPQHF
>TRBJ2-4|TRBV6-1
CASSNRGRVGKNIQYF
>TRBJ2-1|TRBV5-1
CASSLVPGSYNEQFF